These 28 T cell receptor beta chains were sequenced from one sample in a study of cytomegalovirus exposure and HLA in healthy donors. The PCR was carried out with 60 Vbeta primers and 13 Jbeta primers. The assay was immunoSEQ multiplex PCR, and TCRdb's table has in-frame clones only and misses some. The table includes 150,000 to 200,000 clones, around 72% detected once. Sequencing input: PBMCs. Receptor source: a man aged 40-55 years in good health and CMV-seropositive.

In this sample, this clone turned up once. The genes are TRBV7-2 and TRBJ1-3; 8 bases agree with TRBD1. This CDR3 comprises 16 residues. The V segment lost 7 bases and the J segment 0 bases; nucleotides outside the gene matches: 8. Looked up from germline, CDR1 is SGHTA and CDR2 is FQGNSA. The CDR3 here is CASKPDRARSGNTIYF. DNA for the CDR3: TGTGCCAGCAAACCGGACAGGGCGCGCTCTGGAAACACCATATATTTT.

The chain couples TRBV10-3 to TRBJ1-4; no definite D call. Trimming took off 6 bases at V and 5 bases at J, with 10 bases between the two ends. Germline V lookup: CDR1 ENHRY, CDR2 SYGVKD. The CDR3 contains 13 residues. The CDR3, as DNA: TGTGCCATCAGAAGGGAGGGAAATGAAAAACTGTTTTTT. This gives the protein CAIRREGNEKLFF.

J is TRBJ2-1 and V is TRBV25-1; 9 nucleotides agree with TRBD2. Germline trimming cut 8 bases from V and 2 bases from J; bases unmatched to any gene: 7. The CDR3 is 15 amino acids. The germline gives CDR1 MGHDK, CDR2 SYGVNS. As DNA, the CDR3 is TGTGCCAGCGGAAGCGGGGGGAGGCCCTACAATGAGCAGTTCTTC. It translates to CASGSGGRPYNEQFF.

This clone was seen more than once but under ten times. At one end, the junction sequence differs from germline, possibly due to a read error. The rearrangement joins TRBV5-4 to TRBJ2-1; tentative D call: TRBD1 (5 bases). The CDR3 extends over 12 amino acids. Per germline, CDR1 SGHNT and CDR2 YYREEE (reference sequence). CDR3 bases: TGTGCCAGCAGGTTGGGGCTTAATGAGCAGTTCTTC. This gives the protein CASRLGLNEQFF.

The chain recombines TRBV5-4 with TRBJ2-1; D might be TRBD2 (5 bases). The CDR3 has 15 amino acids. Germline V CDR1 and CDR2: SGHNT, YYREEE (reference sequence). The V end was cut by 3 bases, the J end by 7 bases, with 17 bases between. The CDR3 DNA follows: TGTGCCAGCAGCTCTCGTGTGGTCCCGGGGAATGAGCAGTTCTTC. It specifies CASSSRVVPGNEQFF.

The CDR3 DNA reads TGCAGTCCCCTGGGGCAGGGCGGGCAGTACTTC. Translation gives CSPLGQGGQYF. V gene TRBV20-1 combines with J gene TRBJ2-7, with a tentative D call TRBD1 (5 bases). V dropped 8 bases and J dropped 9 bases, with 17 bases sitting between them. CDR3 length: 11 residues. From germline, CDR1 is DFQATT and CDR2 SNEGSKA (reference sequence).

The chain links TRBV2 to TRBJ2-7, with TRBD1 matching 7 bases. The germline CDR1 and CDR2 sequences are SNHLY and FYNNEI. After removal of 6 bases from V and 4 bases from J, the junction contained 6 bases not matched to a gene. CDR3 length equals 13 residues. The CDR3 sequence is CASSLDRAYEQYF. CDR3 DNA: TGTGCCAGCAGCCTCGACAGGGCATACGAGCAGTACTTC.

The chain links TRBV2 to TRBJ1-6; 9 positions agree with TRBD1. V lost 8 bases to trimming and J lost 5 bases; unmatched junction nucleotides: 7. CDR3 size: 15 residues. Germline V CDR1 and CDR2: SNHLY, FYNNEI. In DNA form, the CDR3 reads TGTGCCAGCCTTTCCGGGACAGGGCATAATTCACCCCTCCACTTT. It specifies CASLSGTGHNSPLHF.

The rearrangement links TRBV29-1 to TRBJ1-2; a weak D match, TRBD1 (5 bases). Germline values: CDR1 SQVTM, CDR2 ANQGSEA. The CDR3 covers 13 residues. V dropped 2 bases and J dropped 8 bases, with 15 bases sitting between them. CDR3 in DNA: TGCAGCGTTGAACGGAGGGGAGGTTCAGGCTACACCTTC. Translating it yields CSVERRGGSGYTF.

The V call is TRBV7-3, the J call TRBJ1-6; 8 bases map to TRBD1. This CDR3 has 15 amino acids. Germline trimming cut 5 bases from V and 7 bases from J; bases unmatched to any gene: 7. Germline CDR1 is SGHTA and CDR2 is FQGTGA. The CDR3 loop is CASSQSTGENSPLHF. In nucleotides, the CDR3 is TGTGCCAGCAGCCAGTCGACAGGGGAGAATTCACCCCTCCACTTT.

A few counts support this clone. The chain recombines TRBV14 with TRBJ2-4; D unclear. V was cut by 4 bases and J by 1 base, with 11 bases left in between. This CDR3 spans 15 amino acids. Germline V gene data show CDR1 as SGHDN and CDR2 as FVKESK. CDR3 sequence reads: CASSPAGWAKNIQYF. The DNA for the CDR3 is TGTGCCAGCAGCCCAGCAGGTTGGGCCAAAAACATTCAGTACTTC.

There are a few counts of this clone. V and J are TRBV6-6 and TRBJ1-2; no clear D. Trimming shortened V by 6 bases and J by 6 bases, and 20 bases separated the two germline ends. Per germline, CDR1 MNHNY and CDR2 SVGAGI (reference sequence). The CDR3 runs to 15 residues. CDR3 loop: CASRPPGRTMDGYTF. DNA of the CDR3: TGTGCCAGCAGGCCCCCAGGTCGCACCATGGATGGCTACACCTTC.

The chain couples TRBV6-1 to TRBJ1-4; D perhaps matches TRBD1 (6 bases). Germline CDR1 MNHNS, CDR2 SASEGT. CDR3 size: 12 residues. Trimming took off 6 bases at V and 12 bases at J, with 14 bases between the two ends. The CDR3 DNA sequence: TGTGCCAGCAGAGAGATACAGGGAGAACTGTTTTTT. The encoded protein is CASREIQGELFF.

This clone was seen a handful of times. This chain connects TRBV20-1 to TRBJ2-7; no firm D call. Germline V gene sequence: CDR1 DFQATT, CDR2 SNEGSKA (reference sequence). V was clipped by 2 bases and J by 2 bases, with 4 bases between them. CDR3 length: 11 residues. The CDR3 reads CSARQAYEQYF. The CDR3 coding sequence is TGCAGTGCTAGACAGGCCTACGAGCAGTACTTC.

On this clone: At the DNA level, this CDR3 is encoded by other sequences in the same sample as well. The chain employs TRBV7-3 and TRBJ2-1; 10 bases are shared with TRBD2. The junction had 7 bases not matched to a gene; V was cut back by 5 bases and J by 6 bases. This CDR3 is built from 15 residues. Germline CDR1 is SGHTA and CDR2 is FQGTGA. Here the CDR3 DNA reads TGTGCCAGCAGCCCGAGCGGGGGGGCCGGCAATGAGCAGTTCTTC. It yields the protein CASSPSGGAGNEQFF.

About this clone itself: Compared with germline, one end of the junction differs, possibly owing to a read error. The chain combines TRBV11-2 with TRBJ1-4, with D perhaps TRBD1 (5 bases). The CDR3 spans 16 residues. Germline CDR1 and CDR2: SGHAT and FQNNGV. Here the CDR3 reads CASSFGGDGPKEKLFF. The CDR3 DNA reads as TGTGCCAGCAGCTTCGGGGGGGACGGCCCTAAGGAAAAACTGTTTTTT.

V gene TRBV4-2 combines with J gene TRBJ1-4; 9 bases match TRBD1. J lost 7 bases, V lost 5 bases, and 5 bases had no gene match. This CDR3 is 14 amino acids long. Per the germline V gene, CDR1 is LGHNA and CDR2 is YNFKEQ. The CDR3 spells CASSYRGPSEKLFF. The CDR3 bases are TGTGCCAGCAGCTACAGGGGGCCGAGTGAAAAACTGTTTTTT.

As to this clone: A read error may produce the germline difference seen at one junction end. The chain carries TRBV27 and TRBJ1-2; 9 bases are a match to TRBD1. The V gene's germline CDR1 is MNHEY and CDR2 SMNVEV (reference sequence). This CDR3 comprises 12 residues. CDR3 sequence (DNA): TGTGCCAGCAGGGGGACAGGGAATGGCCACACCTTC. Translating it yields CASRGTGNGHTF.

This clone has a single count. The chain recombines TRBV5-1 with TRBJ2-3; tentative D call: TRBD1 (5 bases). The length of the CDR3 is 17 residues. Germline V gene sequence: CDR1 SGHRS, CDR2 YFSETQ. Between the trimmed V and J ends, which lost 0 bases and 1 base, there was a span of 15 bases. The CDR3 DNA follows: TGCGCCAGCAGCTTGGCACCCAGGGCTCTCGGCACAGATACGCAGTATTTT. It yields the protein CASSLAPRALGTDTQYF.

The CDR3 protein is CASSLVDGARYTEAFF. CDR3 bases: TGTGCCAGCAGCTTAGTTGATGGGGCGCGGTACACTGAAGCTTTCTTT. This chain joins TRBV7-8 and TRBJ1-1, with a possible D match to TRBD1 (5 bases). The CDR3 has 16 amino acids. The V gene lost 1 base and the J gene lost 3 bases, with 15 bases spanning the gap. Germline CDR1 and CDR2: SGHVS and FQNEAQ.

The chain links TRBV5-4 to TRBJ2-1; 7 bases align to TRBD1. Trimming took 0 bases from V and 1 from J; bases not matched to a gene: 7. This CDR3 has 17 amino acids. Germline CDR1 reads SGHNT; CDR2 reads YYREEE (reference sequence). The CDR3 here is CASSLAHPGGSYNEQFF. The DNA for the CDR3 is TGTGCCAGCAGCTTGGCCCACCCAGGGGGTTCCTACAATGAGCAGTTCTTC.

The rearrangement links TRBV5-1 to TRBJ2-1; D might be TRBD1 (6 bases). Germline V lookup: CDR1 SGHRS, CDR2 YFSETQ. This CDR3 has 15 amino acids. Trimming pared 4 bases from V and 4 bases from J, leaving 15 bases between. The CDR3 coding sequence is TGCGCCAGCAGCCTGAGGGACACTCGTTACAATGAGCAGTTCTTC. Encoded protein: CASSLRDTRYNEQFF.

V is TRBV19 and J is TRBJ1-5; the D is unclear. From germline, CDR1 is LNHDA and CDR2 SQIVND (reference sequence). V was trimmed by 5 bases and J by 7 bases, leaving 9 bases between them. CDR3 length: 12 amino acids. The CDR3 DNA follows: TGTGCCAGTAGTTCCGAGTGGCAGCCCCAGCATTTT. Its protein product is CASSSEWQPQHF.

This clone came up once. This chain links TRBV11-2 with TRBJ1-1; D unresolved. The CDR3 is 12 amino acids. V was pared by 2 bases and J by 9 bases, with 10 bases between. The germline CDR1 and CDR2 sequences are SGHAT and FQNNGV. This CDR3 reads CASSLRGIKAFF. The CDR3 DNA sequence: TGTGCCAGCAGCTTAAGAGGGATTAAAGCTTTCTTT.

In this sample, this clone turned up a few times. This sequence joins TRBV29-1 and TRBJ1-4; D is undetermined. The V end lost 5 bases, the J end lost 4 bases, and 5 bases lay between the germline ends. Germline-derived CDR1 and CDR2 are SQVTM and ANQGSEA. The CDR3 spans 11 residues. Here the CDR3 reads CSVRDNEKLFF. For the CDR3, the DNA is TGCAGCGTTAGAGATAATGAAAAACTGTTTTTT. Drawing the rest from reference TRBV29-1 and TRBJ1-4, the complete variable domain is SAVISQKPSRDICQRGTSLTIQCQVDSQVTMMFWYRQQPGQSLTLIATANQGSEATYESGFVIDKFPISRPNLTFSTLTVSNMSPEDSSIYLCSVRDNEKLFFGSGTQLSVL.

Here the CDR3 DNA reads TGTGCCAGTAGTATTTTTGGCGGTGGTGAAAAACTGTTTTTT. This encodes CASSIFGGGEKLFF. The chain is built from TRBV19 and TRBJ1-4, with D unresolved. With 3 bases removed from V and 7 bases from J, the gap between germline ends came to 12 bases. CDR3 length: 14 amino acids. Germline V gene sequence: CDR1 LNHDA, CDR2 SQIVND (reference sequence).

The rearrangement joins TRBV9 to TRBJ1-2; TRBD1 aligns across 11 bases. This CDR3 contains 13 residues. Germline V gene data show CDR1 as SGDLS and CDR2 as YYNGEE. Trimming cost V 6 bases and J 7 bases; bases outside gene matches: 5. CDR3 in amino acids: CASKGQGAFGYTF. The CDR3 DNA reads as TGTGCCAGCAAAGGACAGGGGGCTTTTGGCTACACCTTC.

This rearrangement joins TRBV6-1 to TRBJ1-1, with D possibly being TRBD1 (5 bases). The CDR3 length is 15 residues. Germline loops: CDR1 MNHNS, CDR2 SASEGT. V was shortened by 2 bases and J by 1 base, with 11 bases between the two germline ends. For the CDR3, the DNA is TGTGCCAGCAGTGAAAGATACAGGAAGAACACTGAAGCTTTCTTT. It encodes CASSERYRKNTEAFF.